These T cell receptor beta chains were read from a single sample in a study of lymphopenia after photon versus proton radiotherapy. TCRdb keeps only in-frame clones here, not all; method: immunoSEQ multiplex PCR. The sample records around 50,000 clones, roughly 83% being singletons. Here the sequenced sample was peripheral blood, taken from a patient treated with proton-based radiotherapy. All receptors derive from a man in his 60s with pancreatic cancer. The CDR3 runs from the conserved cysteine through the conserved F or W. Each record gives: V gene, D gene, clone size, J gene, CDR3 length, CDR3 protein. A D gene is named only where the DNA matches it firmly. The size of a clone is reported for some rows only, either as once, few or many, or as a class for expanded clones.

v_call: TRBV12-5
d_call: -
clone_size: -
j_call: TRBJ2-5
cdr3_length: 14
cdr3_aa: CASDARLHQETQYF

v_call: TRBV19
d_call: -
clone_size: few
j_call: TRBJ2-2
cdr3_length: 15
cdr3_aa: CASSIRASSTGELFF

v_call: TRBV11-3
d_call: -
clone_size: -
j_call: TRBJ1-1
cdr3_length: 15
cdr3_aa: CASSEARRMNTEAFF

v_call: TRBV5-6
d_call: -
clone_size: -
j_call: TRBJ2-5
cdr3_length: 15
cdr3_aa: CASSLWTVSQETQYF

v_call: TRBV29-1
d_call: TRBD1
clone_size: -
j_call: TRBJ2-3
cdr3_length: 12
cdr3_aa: CSGRTGTDTQYF

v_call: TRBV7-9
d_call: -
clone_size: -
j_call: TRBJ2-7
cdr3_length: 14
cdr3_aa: CASSFANTLYEQYF

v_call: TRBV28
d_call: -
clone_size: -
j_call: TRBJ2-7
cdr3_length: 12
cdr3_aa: CASRARWHEQYF

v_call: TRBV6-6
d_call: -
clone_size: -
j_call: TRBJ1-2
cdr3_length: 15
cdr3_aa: CASRSPGNSNYGYTF

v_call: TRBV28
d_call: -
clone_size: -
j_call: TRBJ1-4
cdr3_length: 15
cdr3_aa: CASSLGGPTNEKLFF

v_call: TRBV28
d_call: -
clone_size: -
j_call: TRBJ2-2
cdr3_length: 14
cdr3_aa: CASSLQRNTGELFF

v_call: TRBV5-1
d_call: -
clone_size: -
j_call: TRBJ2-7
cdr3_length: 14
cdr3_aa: CASRRDWGSYEQYF

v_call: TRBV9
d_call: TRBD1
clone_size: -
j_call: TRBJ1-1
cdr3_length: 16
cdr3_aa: CASSPGGPRPNTEAFF

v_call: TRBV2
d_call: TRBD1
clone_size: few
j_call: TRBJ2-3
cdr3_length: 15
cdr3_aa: CASYTGQTSTDTQYF

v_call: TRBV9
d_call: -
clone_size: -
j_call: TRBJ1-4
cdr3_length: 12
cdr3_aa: CASSVDNEKLFF

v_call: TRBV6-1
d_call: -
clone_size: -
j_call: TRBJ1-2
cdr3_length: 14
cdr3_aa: CASSEAGADYGYTF

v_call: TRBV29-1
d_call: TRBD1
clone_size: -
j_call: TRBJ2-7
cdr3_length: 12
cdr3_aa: CSVVQGAYEQYF

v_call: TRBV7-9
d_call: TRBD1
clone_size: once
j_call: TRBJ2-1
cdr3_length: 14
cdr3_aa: CASSSTNRGDEQFF

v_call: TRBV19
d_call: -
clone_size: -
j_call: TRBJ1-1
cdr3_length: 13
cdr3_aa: CASTPRGSGDAFF

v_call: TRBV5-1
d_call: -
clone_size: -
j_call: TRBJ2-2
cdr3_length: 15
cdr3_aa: CASSLDRAGTGELFF

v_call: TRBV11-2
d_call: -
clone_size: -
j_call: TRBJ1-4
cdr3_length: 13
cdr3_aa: CASSFRRNEKLFF

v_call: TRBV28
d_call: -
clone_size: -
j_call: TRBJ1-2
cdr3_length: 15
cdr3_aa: CASSPKDGRGRGYTF

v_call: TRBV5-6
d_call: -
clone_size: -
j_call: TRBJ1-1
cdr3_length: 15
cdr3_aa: CASSLVVPVNTEAFF

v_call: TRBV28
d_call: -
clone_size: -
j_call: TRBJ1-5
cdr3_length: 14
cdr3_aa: CARFLYGSNQPQHF

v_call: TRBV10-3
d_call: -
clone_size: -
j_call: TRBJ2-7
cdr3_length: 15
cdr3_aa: CAISVSRENPYEQYF

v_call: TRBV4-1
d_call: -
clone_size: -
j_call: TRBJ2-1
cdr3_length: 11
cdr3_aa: CASAQDNEQFF

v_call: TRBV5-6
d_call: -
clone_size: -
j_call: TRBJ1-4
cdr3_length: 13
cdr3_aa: CASSWGTESILFF

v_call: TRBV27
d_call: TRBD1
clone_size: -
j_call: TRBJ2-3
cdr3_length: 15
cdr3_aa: CASSIGQGVADTQYF

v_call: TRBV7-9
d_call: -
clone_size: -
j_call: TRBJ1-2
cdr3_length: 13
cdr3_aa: CASSLAGDYGYTF

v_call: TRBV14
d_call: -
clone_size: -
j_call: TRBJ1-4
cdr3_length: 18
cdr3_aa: CASSQGLGSQRGGEKLFF

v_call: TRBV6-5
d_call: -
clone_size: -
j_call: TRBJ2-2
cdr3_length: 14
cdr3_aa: CASKGGGVTGELFF

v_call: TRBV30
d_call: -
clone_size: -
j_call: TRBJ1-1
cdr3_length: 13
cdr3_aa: CAWSDGGNTEAFF

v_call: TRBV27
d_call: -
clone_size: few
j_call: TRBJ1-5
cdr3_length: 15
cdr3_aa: CASSLSMESNQPQHF

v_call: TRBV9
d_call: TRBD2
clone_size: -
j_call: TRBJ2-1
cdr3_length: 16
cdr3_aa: CASSSARLATYNEQFF

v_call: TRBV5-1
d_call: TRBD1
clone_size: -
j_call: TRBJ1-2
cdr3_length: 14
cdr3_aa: CASSLDRADYGYTF

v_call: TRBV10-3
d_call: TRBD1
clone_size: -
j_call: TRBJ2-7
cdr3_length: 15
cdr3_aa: CAISEQPGQGGEQYF

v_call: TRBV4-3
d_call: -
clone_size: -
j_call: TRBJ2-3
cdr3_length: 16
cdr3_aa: CASSHPGGGRMDTQYF

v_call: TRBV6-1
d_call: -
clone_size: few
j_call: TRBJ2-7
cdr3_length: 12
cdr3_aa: CASSRVSYEQYF

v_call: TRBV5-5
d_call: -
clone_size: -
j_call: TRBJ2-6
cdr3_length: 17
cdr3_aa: CASSLDPRVAGANVLTF

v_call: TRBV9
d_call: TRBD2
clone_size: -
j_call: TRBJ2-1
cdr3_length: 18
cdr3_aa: CASSARGLAGNSYNEQFF

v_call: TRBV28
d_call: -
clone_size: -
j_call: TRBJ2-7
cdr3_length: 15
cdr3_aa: CASRPTLGLSYEQYF

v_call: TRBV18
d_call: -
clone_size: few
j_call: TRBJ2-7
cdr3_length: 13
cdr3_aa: CASSEGFGGEQYF

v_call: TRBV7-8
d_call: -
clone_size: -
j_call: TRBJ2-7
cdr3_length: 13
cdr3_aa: CASRAAGRHEQYF

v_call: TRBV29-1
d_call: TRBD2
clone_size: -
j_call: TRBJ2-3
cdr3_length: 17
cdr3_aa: CSADGLAGGGVTDTQYF

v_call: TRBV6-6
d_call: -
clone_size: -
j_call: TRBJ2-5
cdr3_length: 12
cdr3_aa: CASSPGLETQYF

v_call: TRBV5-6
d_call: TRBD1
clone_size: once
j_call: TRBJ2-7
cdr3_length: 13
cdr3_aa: CASSWDRNYEQYF

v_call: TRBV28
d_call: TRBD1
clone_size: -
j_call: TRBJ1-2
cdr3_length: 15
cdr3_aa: CASSVTGGRFRGYTF

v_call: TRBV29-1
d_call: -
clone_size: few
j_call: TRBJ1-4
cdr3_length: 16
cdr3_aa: CSVEDQQGFSNEKLFF

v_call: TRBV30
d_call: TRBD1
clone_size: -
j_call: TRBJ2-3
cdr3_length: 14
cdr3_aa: CAWRRTGGADTQYF

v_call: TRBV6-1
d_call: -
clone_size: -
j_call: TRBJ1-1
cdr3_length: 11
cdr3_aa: CASSERQSAFF

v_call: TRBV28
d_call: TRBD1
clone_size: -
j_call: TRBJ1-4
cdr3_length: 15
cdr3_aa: CASRTLRGGREKLFF

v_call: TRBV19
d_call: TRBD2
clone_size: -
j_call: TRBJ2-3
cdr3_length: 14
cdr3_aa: CASRERGGTDTQYF

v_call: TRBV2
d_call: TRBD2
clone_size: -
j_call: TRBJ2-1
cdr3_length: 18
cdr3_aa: CASTPASGGLSSYNEQFF

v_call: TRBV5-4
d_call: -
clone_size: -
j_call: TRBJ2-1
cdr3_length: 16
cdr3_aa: CASSLLGGGSYNEQFF

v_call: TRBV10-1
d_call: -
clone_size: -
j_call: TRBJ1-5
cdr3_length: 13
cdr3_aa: CASSETGNQPQHF

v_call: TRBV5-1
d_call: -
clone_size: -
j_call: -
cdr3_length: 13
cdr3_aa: CASSPGVQYEQYF

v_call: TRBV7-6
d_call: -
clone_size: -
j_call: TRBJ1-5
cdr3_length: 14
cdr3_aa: CASSLAAGTQPQHF

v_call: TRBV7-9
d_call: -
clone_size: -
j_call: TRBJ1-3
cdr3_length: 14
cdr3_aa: CASSWENSGNTIYF

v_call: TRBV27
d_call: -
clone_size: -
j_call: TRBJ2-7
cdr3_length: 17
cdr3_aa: CASSRGVGVGPTYEQYF

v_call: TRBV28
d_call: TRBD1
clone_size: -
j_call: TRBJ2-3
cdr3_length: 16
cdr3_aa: CASSLFEGGLTDTQYF